These 16 T cell receptor beta chains were sequenced from one sample in a study of blood T cell repertoires in COVID-19 (TCRdb year 2020). Libraries came from the immunoSEQ multiplex PCR assay. As stored in TCRdb, this immuneACCESS dataset retains in-frame rearrangements with V and J assigned. A fraction of the clones does not appear; measured against another copy, unresolved V genes explain less than half of the discrepancy, and the remainder lacks a known reason. The sample contains more than 200,000 clones, 88% of them found a single time. Over 1.5% of the sample is in the top ten clones. Material for sequencing was peripheral blood. The receptors here all came from a man between 65 and 85 years old with acute or convalescent COVID-19.

V is TRBV19 and J is TRBJ2-7, with D maybe TRBD2 (6 bases). The germline V gene has CDR1 LNHDA and CDR2 SQIVND (reference sequence). This CDR3 comprises 15 residues. V dropped 1 base and J dropped 3 bases, with 13 bases sitting between them. CDR3 sequence (DNA): TGTGCCAGTAGTATAGGTGGGGAGGCCGGCTACGAGCAGTACTTC. This sequence encodes CASSIGGEAGYEQYF.

The chain joins TRBV7-8 to TRBJ1-6; D uncertain. CDR1 and CDR2 (germline): SGHVS, FQNEAQ. Trimming removed 1 base at V and 7 bases at J, with 14 bases between. CDR3 length equals 16 residues. CDR3 DNA: TGTGCCAGCAGCTTAGTGGCCACCGGCGGGAATTCACCCCTCCACTTT. Amino acids: CASSLVATGGNSPLHF.

This clone was detected only a few times. J is TRBJ1-3 and V is TRBV18, with D possibly being TRBD1 (5 bases). Between the trimmed V and J ends, which lost 3 bases and 0 bases, there was a span of 12 bases. The CDR3 contains 16 residues. From germline, CDR1 is KGHSH and CDR2 LQKENI. CDR3 loop: CASSPKTATSGNTIYF. CDR3 DNA: TGTGCCAGCTCACCTAAGACAGCTACCTCTGGAAACACCATATATTTT.

The chain combines TRBV5-1 with TRBJ2-5; D ambiguous. The CDR3 covers 14 residues. The germline CDR1 and CDR2 sequences are SGHRS and YFSETQ. Trimming left V 2 bases short and J 0 bases short, with 8 bases between. The CDR3 here is CASSLRSYQETQYF. The DNA for the CDR3 is TGCGCCAGCAGCTTACGGAGCTACCAAGAGACCCAGTACTTC.

This clone was seen more than once but under ten times. The J gene is TRBJ2-2, the V gene TRBV2; 8 positions match TRBD2. Trimming took 6 bases from V and 1 from J; bases not matched to a gene: 7. CDR1 is SNHLY and CDR2 is FYNNEI in the germline V gene. The CDR3 totals 16 residues. For the CDR3, the DNA is TGTGCCAGCAGCCCTACCGGGACTAGGAACACCGGGGAGCTGTTTTTT. As protein: CASSPTGTRNTGELFF.

The rearrangement uses TRBV24-1 and TRBJ2-7; a weak D match, TRBD2 (6 bases). The CDR3 contains 13 residues. V was trimmed by 11 bases and J by 3 bases, leaving 16 bases between them. Germline V gene data show CDR1 as KGHDR and CDR2 as SFDVKD. The CDR3 DNA is TGTGCCATTGCCGGGACTCCCAACTACGAGCAGTACTTC. Translated, it gives CAIAGTPNYEQYF.

The chain couples TRBV27 to TRBJ2-5; TRBD1 aligns across 7 bases. The germline gives CDR1 MNHEY, CDR2 SMNVEV (reference sequence). The CDR3 runs 14 residues. V dropped 6 bases and J dropped 4; count of bases not matched to a gene: 8. CDR3 nucleotides: TGTGCCAGCAGCTTCAACAGGGGTCGAGAGACCCAGTACTTC. The encoded protein is CASSFNRGRETQYF.

The sample holds many counts of this clone. CDR3 in DNA: TGTGCCAGCAGCCAAGAAGCTTACGAGCAGTACTTC. It translates to CASSQEAYEQYF. This chain uses TRBV3-1 (or the pseudogene TRBV3-2) with TRBJ2-7; D call uncertain. V dropped 0 bases and J dropped 4 bases, with 4 bases sitting between them. CDR1 LGHDT and CDR2 YNNKEL come from the germline V gene (reference sequence). This CDR3 has 12 residues.

The rearrangement links TRBV18 to TRBJ2-3; D might be TRBD1 (5 bases). This CDR3 is built from 17 residues. Germline V gene sequence: CDR1 KGHSH, CDR2 LQKENI. Trimming left V 4 bases short and J 4 bases short, with 21 bases between. For the CDR3, the DNA is TGTGCCAGCTCACTACGGTCCACAAGTGGGGCGGCAGATACGCAGTATTTT. Its protein product is CASSLRSTSGAADTQYF.

The chain joins TRBV7-2 to TRBJ2-5, with TRBD1 as a possible D gene (6 bases). The CDR3 runs 14 residues. Trimming left V 5 bases short and J 2 bases short, with 12 bases between. Germline values: CDR1 SGHTA, CDR2 FQGNSA. The DNA for the CDR3 is TGTGCCAGCAGCCCTTACGGACAGCAAGAGACCCAGTACTTC. Protein sequence: CASSPYGQQETQYF.

CDR3 in DNA: TGTGCCAGCAGTCGGGGGGCGGCCGGGGAGCTGTTTTTT. As protein: CASSRGAAGELFF. V and J are TRBV28 and TRBJ2-2; the D gene is possibly TRBD2 (7 bases). The CDR3 is 13 amino acids. V lost 5 bases and J lost 6, with 10 bases in between. CDR1 is MDHEN and CDR2 is SYDVKM in the germline V gene.

The chain carries TRBV29-1 and TRBJ2-5; 12 nucleotides align to TRBD2. This CDR3 contains 20 residues. The J segment lost 7 bases and the V segment lost 5 bases, leaving 26 bases of the junction unmatched. CDR1 is SQVTM and CDR2 is ANQGSEA in the germline V gene. The CDR3 reads CSVILHTERRLAGVVGTQYF. DNA for the CDR3: TGCAGCGTTATCCTCCACACGGAACGTCGACTAGCGGGAGTGGTAGGGACCCAGTACTTC.

The rearrangement links TRBV28 to TRBJ2-2; TRBD1 agrees at 9 bases. This CDR3 contains 17 residues. The trim removed 2 bases at V and 4 bases at J, leaving 8 bases unmatched. Germline CDR1 reads MDHEN; CDR2 reads SYDVKM. The CDR3 protein is CASSLTWGTGSTGELFF. The CDR3 nucleotides read TGTGCCAGCAGTTTAACATGGGGGACAGGGTCCACCGGGGAGCTGTTTTTT.

V usage is TRBV18 and J usage is TRBJ2-1, with D possibly TRBD1 on 6 matching bases. V shed 5 bases and J shed 2 bases, with 16 bases lying between them. Germline V gene data show CDR1 as KGHSH and CDR2 as LQKENI. This CDR3 has 16 amino acids. The CDR3 loop reads CASSGQQGSPYNEQFF. The CDR3 DNA follows: TGTGCCAGCTCAGGACAACAGGGATCCCCCTACAATGAGCAGTTCTTC.

On this clone itself: Being one base from a much bigger clone, this may be a read error. The chain is built from TRBV7-3 and TRBJ1-1; tentative D call: TRBD1 (6 bases). There are 13 residues in the CDR3. Germline CDR1 reads SGHTA; CDR2 reads FQGTGA. V lost 5 bases and J 1 base, leaving 8 bases between the germline ends. The CDR3 region is CASSMTGNTEAFF. The DNA for the CDR3 is TGTGCCAGCAGCATGACAGGGAACACTGAAGCTTTCTTT.

This sequence joins TRBV6-4 and TRBJ1-2; D may be TRBD1 (5 bases). This CDR3 is 15 amino acids long. V gave up 6 bases and J gave up 2 bases, with 16 bases separating them. Germline values: CDR1 MRHNA, CDR2 SNTAGT. The CDR3 sequence: CASSIEPGLNYGYTF. Written as DNA, the CDR3 is TGTGCCAGCAGCATAGAGCCGGGACTCAACTATGGCTACACCTTC.